This T cell receptor (beta chain) was found in a study of T cells in localized non-small cell lung cancer. Measured with immunoSEQ multiplex PCR; TCRdb has only the in-frame clones, and not every one. Of around 41,000 clones listed, around 83% are singletons. Trimming pared 5 bases from V and 4 bases from J, leaving 20 bases between. From germline, CDR1 is SGHAT and CDR2 FQNNGV. CDR3 length equals 16 residues. This sequence joins TRBV11-2 and TRBJ1-1; maybe TRBD1 (6 bases). The starting material was peripheral blood, obtained before any cancer treatment. The source is a woman aged 18 to 49 with stage III lung adenocarcinoma. CDR3 bases: TGTGCCAGCAGCCTAGGTGGGGGCCCCAGGGGCACTGAAGCTTTCTTT. Its translation is CASSLGGGPRGTEAFF.